This T cell receptor (beta chain) is from a study of blood T cells in healthy people across ages. The CDR3 has 19 amino acids. The ends lost 1 base at V and 3 bases at J; junction bases unmatched: 11. Germline lookup yields CDR1 LGHNA and CDR2 YSLEER. Isolation yielded PBMCs, at least 6.5 million per sample, in every case. A few counts support this clonotype. Its antigen is currently unknown. The study's findings and limits: Per-million-T-cell TCR beta diversity fell roughly linearly with age. Researchers judged that diversity estimates from one million T cells fell short of true values.

Combining a sample-barcoded 5' primer with a J-beta primer mix, a second PCR ran for about 7 to 11 cycles. TCRdb independently ran MiXCR on the 5' RACE reads; one entry per CDR3 protein. The profile shows 650,000 to 1,000,000 distinct CDR3 sequences, roughly 35% of them singletons. This clonotype was obtained from a man between 18 and 35 years old in good health. Material for sequencing was blood. This sequence joins TRBV4-3 and TRBJ1-4; 10 bases fit TRBD1. Here the CDR3 reads CASSQVSPDRGLANEKLFF. The DNA for the CDR3 is TGCGCCAGCAGCCAAGTTTCCCCCGACAGGGGGCTAGCTAATGAAAAACTGTTTTTT.